These 15 T cell receptor beta chains came from one sample sequenced in a study of CXCR3-negative and CXCR3-positive naive CD8 T cells. These receptors have no known antigen. Regarding the study as a whole: In CXCR3-positive naive cells, the TRB CDR3s were more hydrophobic than in CXCR3-negative naive cells.

UMI-tagged TRB cDNA libraries were built via 5' RACE. Reanalyzing the 5' RACE reads, TCRdb keeps one entry per CDR3 protein, without DNA. Recorded for this sample: 120,000 or so distinct CDR3 sequences. Specimen: naive CXCR3+ CD8+ T cells from blood. The subset: CD45RO-CCR7+CD27+CD95- naive CD8+ T cells expressing CXCR3 (TNR3+). Every receptor here comes from a human donor in good health. Some clones in this sample may be carry-over from other donors' samples.

The chain recombines TRBV27 with TRBJ2-7; TCRdb's D call of TRBD2 is untestable without DNA. Per germline, CDR1 MNHEY and CDR2 SMNVEV (reference sequence). The CDR3 has 13 residues. The CDR3 loop is CASSLGPAYEQYF.

V usage is TRBV7-2 and J usage is TRBJ2-7; TCRdb returns TRBD2, unconfirmable since there is no DNA. Germline CDR1 SGHTA, CDR2 FQGNSA. CDR3 size: 15 residues. This CDR3 reads CASSLDSVPTYEQYF.

This chain joins TRBV4-3 and TRBJ1-1. This CDR3 is 15 amino acids long. Germline lookup yields CDR1 LGHNA and CDR2 YSLEER. CDR3 protein: CASSQVIAENTEAFF.

This chain connects TRBV20-1 to TRBJ2-1. This CDR3 has 14 residues. CDR1 is DFQATT and CDR2 is SNEGSKA in the germline V gene (reference sequence). This CDR3 reads CSARDRDGYNEQFF.

V usage is TRBV29-1 and J usage is TRBJ1-1; there is no DNA to check the TCRdb D call of TRBD1. Germline V gene lookup returns CDR1 SQVTM and CDR2 ANQGSEA. The CDR3 extends over 12 amino acids. CDR3 residues: CSASQGNPEAFF.

The chain carries TRBV29-1 and TRBJ2-7; checking the TCRdb D call of TRBD2 is not possible without DNA. This CDR3 comprises 11 residues. Germline V CDR1 and CDR2: SQVTM, ANQGSEA. The CDR3 is CSVAVTYEQYF.

This sequence joins TRBV4-1 and TRBJ1-2; absent DNA, TCRdb's TRBD1 call cannot be checked. This CDR3 has 13 residues. Germline V lookup: CDR1 MGHRA, CDR2 YSYEKL. CDR3 residues: CASSQTGVYGYTF.

The rearrangement uses TRBV4-1 and TRBJ1-1. This CDR3 region has 16 residues. Germline V gene data show CDR1 as MGHRA and CDR2 as YSYEKL. The CDR3 here is CASSQIPDTWNTEAFF.

J is TRBJ2-7 and V is TRBV14; no DNA is available, so the TRBD2 call from TCRdb remains unchecked. In germline, CDR1 is SGHDN, CDR2 FVKESK. The CDR3 runs to 14 residues. CDR3 loop: CASSQDGWDDEQYF.

This rearrangement joins TRBV11-3 to TRBJ2-2; the D call of TRBD2 rests on TCRdb alone, since no DNA is present to check it. Germline V gene sequence: CDR1 SGHNT, CDR2 YENEEA. The CDR3 is 13 amino acids. CDR3 loop: CAGSPEGTGELFF. Supplemented by reference TRBV11-3 and TRBJ2-2, the full variable domain reads EAGVVQSPRYKIIEKKQPVAFWCNPISGHNTLYWYLQNLGQGPELLIRYENEEAVDDSQLPKDRFSAERLKGVDSTLKIQPAELGDSAVYLCAGSPEGTGELFFGEGSRLTVL.

V gene TRBV4-3 combines with J gene TRBJ1-1; TCRdb's D call, TRBD1, is unchecked because there is no DNA. CDR1 and CDR2 (germline): LGHNA, YSLEER. The CDR3 extends over 15 amino acids. The CDR3 here is CASSQDEGARTEAFF.

The chain uses TRBV10-3 and TRBJ2-7; with no DNA, the TCRdb D assignment of TRBD1 cannot be verified. This CDR3 is 14 amino acids long. CDR1 ENHRY and CDR2 SYGVKD come from the germline V gene. This CDR3 reads CAISESWRGYEQYF.

V is TRBV29-1 and J is TRBJ2-2. Per germline, CDR1 SQVTM and CDR2 ANQGSEA. The CDR3 loop spans 16 amino acids. The chain's CDR3 is CSADTGVSTGSGELFF.

The chain uses TRBV7-3 and TRBJ2-3. The CDR3 loop spans 13 amino acids. From germline, CDR1 is SGHTA and CDR2 FQGTGA. This CDR3 reads CAGSLPPSDTQYF.

V is TRBV7-9 and J is TRBJ2-7. Germline CDR1 SEHNR, CDR2 FQNEAQ (reference sequence). This CDR3 contains 12 residues. The CDR3 loop is CASSYTPDEQYF.